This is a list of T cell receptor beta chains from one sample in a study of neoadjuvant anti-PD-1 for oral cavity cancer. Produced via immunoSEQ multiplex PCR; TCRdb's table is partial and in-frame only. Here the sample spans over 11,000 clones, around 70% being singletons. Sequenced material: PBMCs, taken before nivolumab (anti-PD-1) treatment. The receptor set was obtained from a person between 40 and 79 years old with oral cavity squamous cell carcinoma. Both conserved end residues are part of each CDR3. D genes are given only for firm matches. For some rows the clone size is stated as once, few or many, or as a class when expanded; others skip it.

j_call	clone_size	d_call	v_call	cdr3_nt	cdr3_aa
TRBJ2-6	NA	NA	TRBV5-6	TGTGCCAGCAGCTTTCCCGACAGAACAGGCGGAACTGGGGCCAACGTCCTGACTTTC	CASSFPDRTGGTGANVLTF
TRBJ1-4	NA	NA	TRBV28	TGTGCCAGCAGTAGACAGCCGACTAATGAAAAACTGTTTTTT	CASSRQPTNEKLFF
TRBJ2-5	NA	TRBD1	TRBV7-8	TGTGCCAGCAGTATCGACAGGGTAAAAGAGACCCAGTACTTC	CASSIDRVKETQYF
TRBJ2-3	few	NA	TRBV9	TGTGCCAGCAGCCCCCGGTGGGGCGGGGCCACAGATACGCAGTATTTT	CASSPRWGGATDTQYF
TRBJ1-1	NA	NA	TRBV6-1	TGTGCCAGCAGTGCTGATTCGACGATACCCGGTGAAGCTTTCTTT	CASSADSTIPGEAFF
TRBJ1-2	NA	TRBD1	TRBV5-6	TGTGCCAGCAGCTTGATGGAGGGGGCGCTTCGGTATGGCTACACCTTC	CASSLMEGALRYGYTF
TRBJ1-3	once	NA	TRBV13	TGTGCCAGCAGCTTCGGGGAAAACACCATATATTTT	CASSFGENTIYF
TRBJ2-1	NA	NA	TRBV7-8	TGTGCCAGCAGCTTACTAGCAGCAGGGCGACCCTACAATGAGCAGTTCTTC	CASSLLAAGRPYNEQFF
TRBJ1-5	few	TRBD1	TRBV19	TGTGCCAGTAGTGGGACAGGTAATCAGCCCCAGCATTTT	CASSGTGNQPQHF
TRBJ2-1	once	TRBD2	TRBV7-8	TGTGCCAGCAGTACTATTAGCGGGGTCTCCTACAATGAGCAGTTCTTC	CASSTISGVSYNEQFF
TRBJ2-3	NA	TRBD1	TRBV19	TGTGCCAGCCGGGACAGGGTGACAGATACGCAGTATTTT	CASRDRVTDTQYF
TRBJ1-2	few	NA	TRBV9	TGTGCCAGCAGCCCCGGAGGGCAGTCCAACTATGGCTACACCTTC	CASSPGGQSNYGYTF
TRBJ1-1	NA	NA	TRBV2	TGTGCCAGCAGTGGGGGGGAACGCACTGAAGCTTTCTTT	CASSGGERTEAFF